The next 24 T cell receptor beta chains were all read from a single sample in a study of shared clonotypes between healthy human individuals. The table came from immunoSEQ multiplex PCR; TCRdb's copy has only in-frame clones and leaves some out. Of around 2,000,000 clones listed, roughly 95% are singletons. Positive CCR7 selection of CD45RO-negative cells yielded the naive CD8 cells, and terminally differentiated effector memory CD45RA+ cells were excluded. The sample taken for sequencing was naive CD8+ T cells sorted from blood. The receptors derive from a man younger than 35 in good health.

The chain links TRBV5-1 to TRBJ2-7, with TRBD2 as a possible D gene (5 bases). This CDR3 region has 12 residues. Looked up from germline, CDR1 is SGHRS and CDR2 is YFSETQ. Trimming took 4 bases from V and 6 from J, leaving 11 bases between them. CDR3 coding DNA: TGCGCCAGCAGCCAAACTAGAGGCGAGCAGTACTTC. The encoded protein is CASSQTRGEQYF.

V gene TRBV6-1 combines with J gene TRBJ2-3; unclear D gene. The CDR3 covers 13 residues. Germline V CDR1 and CDR2: MNHNS, SASEGT. V was trimmed by 5 bases and J by 2 bases, leaving 8 bases between them. The CDR3 DNA follows: TGTGCCAGCAGTCTACCTAACACAGATACGCAGTATTTT. Translation gives CASSLPNTDTQYF.

On this clone itself: Because the CDR3's place on the DNA is in doubt, the DNA is left out and the CDR3 is given as listed by TCRdb. CDR3 region: CASSFGDGTGGGFF. This rearrangement joins TRBV7-9 to TRBJ1-1; whether TRBD1, the table's D call, matches the DNA was not checked. The CDR3 sequence runs 14 residues, both termini included. Germline CDR1 reads SEHNR; CDR2 reads FQNEAQ (reference sequence).

This clone was recorded once. The rearrangement uses TRBV7-6 and TRBJ2-7; D unclear. The germline V and J ends were trimmed by 0 bases and 0 bases, with 12 bases remaining between them. The CDR3 spans 16 residues. In germline, CDR1 is SGHVS, CDR2 FNYEAQ. The CDR3 loop is CASSLAFGDYSYEQYF. DNA for the CDR3: TGTGCCAGCAGCTTAGCGTTCGGAGATTACTCCTACGAGCAGTACTTC.

The V call is TRBV4-1, the J call TRBJ2-7; D not resolved. The germline CDR1 and CDR2 sequences are MGHRA and YSYEKL. CDR3 length equals 14 residues. V was clipped by 0 bases and J by 4 bases, with 10 bases between them. Here the CDR3 reads CASSQDGRKYEQYF. CDR3 in DNA: TGCGCCAGCAGCCAAGACGGCAGGAAATACGAGCAGTACTTC.

The rearrangement links TRBV7-9 to TRBJ2-7; a weak D match, TRBD1 (6 bases). The germline gives CDR1 SEHNR, CDR2 FQNEAQ (reference sequence). This CDR3 is 13 amino acids long. Deletions cut 8 bases from V and 0 bases from J, with 11 bases between. The DNA for the CDR3 is TGTGCCAGCGGCAGGGGCGACTCCTACGAGCAGTACTTC. Translated: CASGRGDSYEQYF.

This clone was counted once. The V and J genes are TRBV11-3 and TRBJ2-7, with D possibly being TRBD1 (5 bases). V shed 5 bases and J shed 0 bases, with 11 bases lying between them. The CDR3 extends over 14 amino acids. Germline V gene data show CDR1 as SGHNT and CDR2 as YENEEA. The CDR3 DNA reads TGTGCCAGCAGCAGAGACAGCAGCTCCTACGAGCAGTACTTC. It encodes CASSRDSSSYEQYF.

The CDR3 nucleotides are TGTGCCAGCAGCAACGAGCGGGGGCACCCTACCGGGGAGCTGTTTTTT. Translated: CASSNERGHPTGELFF. J is TRBJ2-2 and V is TRBV9, with TRBD2 identical over 8 bases. The V segment lost 4 bases and the J segment 5 bases; nucleotides outside the gene matches: 10. The CDR3 is 16 residues long. Germline V CDR1 and CDR2: SGDLS, YYNGEE.

The chain carries TRBV19 and TRBJ1-5; tentative D call: TRBD1 (6 bases). CDR1 and CDR2 (germline): LNHDA, SQIVND (reference sequence). This CDR3 is built from 15 residues. V was trimmed by 10 bases and J by 2 bases, leaving 18 bases between them. CDR3 DNA: TGTGCCACCAAAGGAGGGGGGTACGGCAATCAGCCCCAGCATTTT. Its protein product is CATKGGGYGNQPQHF.

The rearrangement uses TRBV29-1 and TRBJ1-1, with a weak D call TRBD1 (6 bases). Deletions cut 7 bases from V and 1 base from J, with 13 bases between. The CDR3 sequence is 13 residues long. CDR1 and CDR2 (germline): SQVTM, ANQGSEA. The CDR3 reads CSAEGGGNTEAFF. DNA for the CDR3: TGCAGCGCCGAAGGGGGAGGGAACACTGAAGCTTTCTTT.

The chain recombines TRBV19 with TRBJ2-1, with D maybe TRBD1 (5 bases). In germline, CDR1 is LNHDA, CDR2 SQIVND (reference sequence). V lost 4 bases to trimming and J lost 4 bases, with 8 bases between them. The CDR3 runs to 13 residues. Here the CDR3 reads CASSTTVYNEQFF. DNA of the CDR3: TGTGCCAGTAGTACGACAGTTTACAATGAGCAGTTCTTC.

This clone turned up a few times. The V call is TRBV6-1, the J call TRBJ1-2; no clear D gene. CDR1 MNHNS and CDR2 SASEGT come from the germline V gene. The CDR3 totals 12 residues. Trimming cost V 2 bases and J 3 bases, with 4 bases left between them. CDR3 nucleotides: TGTGCCAGCAGTGAATTAGACTATGGCTACACCTTC. It specifies CASSELDYGYTF.

The chain employs TRBV5-6 and TRBJ1-1; maybe TRBD1 (6 bases). With 0 bases removed from V and 2 bases from J, the gap between germline ends came to 14 bases. CDR3 length: 16 residues. Germline V CDR1 and CDR2: SGHDT, YYEEEE. The CDR3 here is CASSLGRQAGNTEAFF. CDR3 coding DNA: TGTGCCAGCAGCTTGGGGAGACAGGCCGGTAACACTGAAGCTTTCTTT.

This clone was observed a single time. The chain combines TRBV9 with TRBJ1-6; 8 bases map to TRBD1. This CDR3 is 15 amino acids long. The V segment lost 4 bases and the J segment 4 bases; nucleotides outside the gene matches: 4. Germline loops: CDR1 SGDLS, CDR2 YYNGEE. The CDR3 loop reads CASSSDRDYNSPLHF. The CDR3 bases are TGTGCCAGCAGCTCGGACAGGGATTATAATTCACCCCTCCACTTT. Using reference TRBV9 and TRBJ1-6 for the parts outside the CDR3, the full variable domain is DSGVTQTPKHLITATGQRVTLRCSPRSGDLSVYWYQQSLDQGLQFLIQYYNGEERAKGNILERFSAQQFPDLHSELNLSSLELGDSALYFCASSSDRDYNSPLHFGNGTRLTVT.

V and J are TRBV6-5 and TRBJ2-7, with unresolved D. The CDR3 spans 12 residues. Germline assignment: CDR1 MNHEY and CDR2 SVGAGI. Trimming took off 5 bases at V and 5 bases at J, with 10 bases between the two ends. The CDR3 is CASSQLGHEQYF. Written as DNA, the CDR3 is TGTGCCAGCAGTCAACTGGGCCACGAGCAGTACTTC.

The V call is TRBV27, the J call TRBJ2-7; 7 bases line up with TRBD1. The germline CDR1 and CDR2 sequences are MNHEY and SMNVEV (reference sequence). J was trimmed by 2 bases and V by 6 bases; bases with no gene match: 7. The CDR3 has 14 amino acids. DNA for the CDR3: TGTGCCAGCAGGAAACAGGGGTCAGCCTACGAGCAGTACTTC. Protein: CASRKQGSAYEQYF.

The V call is TRBV20-1, the J call TRBJ1-4; D remains unclear. Trimming pared 2 bases from V and 5 bases from J, leaving 0 bases between. This CDR3 comprises 10 residues. Germline-derived CDR1 and CDR2 are DFQATT and SNEGSKA (reference sequence). The CDR3 loop reads CSARNEKLFF. The CDR3 DNA is TGCAGTGCTAGAAATGAAAAACTGTTTTTT.

As regards this clone: In the same sample, other DNA sequences code for this CDR3. The chain has TRBV12-5 and TRBJ2-5, with D possibly TRBD1 on 6 matching bases. Germline CDR1 and CDR2: LGHNT and FRNRAP. Trimming pared 6 bases from V and 3 bases from J, leaving 11 bases between. The CDR3 sequence is 13 residues long. For the CDR3, the DNA is TGTGCTAGTGGCTCGGACAGAGAAGAGACCCAGTACTTC. Its protein product is CASGSDREETQYF.

This sequence joins TRBV27 and TRBJ2-7; no definite D call. V lost 5 bases, J lost 3 bases, and 11 bases lay in between. Germline values: CDR1 MNHEY, CDR2 SMNVEV (reference sequence). CDR3 length equals 13 residues. The CDR3 sequence is CASSPQTYYEQYF. CDR3 DNA: TGTGCCAGCAGTCCTCAGACTTACTACGAGCAGTACTTC.

This clone came up a few times. The chain links TRBV6-5 to TRBJ1-2, with a tentative D call TRBD1 (6 bases). Germline CDR1 MNHEY, CDR2 SVGAGI. V lost 0 bases to trimming and J lost 6 bases, with 17 bases between them. This CDR3 comprises 16 residues. The chain's CDR3 is CASSYSSGRGVNGYTF. The CDR3 coding sequence is TGTGCCAGCAGTTACTCGTCCGGCAGGGGAGTGAATGGCTACACCTTC.

This sequence joins TRBV7-9 and TRBJ1-1; no definite D call. From germline, CDR1 is SEHNR and CDR2 FQNEAQ (reference sequence). Trimming left V 5 bases short and J 4 bases short, with 8 bases between. The CDR3 spans 12 residues. The CDR3 spells CASSPITTEAFF. DNA for the CDR3: TGTGCCAGCAGCCCCATCACCACTGAAGCTTTCTTT.

The chain joins TRBV27 to TRBJ2-7; 11 bases agree with TRBD1. V lost 4 bases to trimming and J lost 1 base; unmatched junction nucleotides: 3. Per germline, CDR1 MNHEY and CDR2 SMNVEV (reference sequence). The CDR3 covers 15 residues. CDR3 bases: TGTGCCAGCAGTTACGGGACAGGGGGATCCTACGAGCAGTACTTC. Amino acid sequence: CASSYGTGGSYEQYF.

This clone came up once. The chain carries TRBV13 and TRBJ2-1, with 13 nucleotides matching TRBD2. Germline V gives CDR1 PRHDT, CDR2 FYEKMQ (reference sequence). Trimming cost V 4 bases and J 8 bases; bases outside gene matches: 5. There are 15 residues in the CDR3. The CDR3 here is CASSSGLAGWDEQFF. The CDR3 coding sequence is TGTGCCAGCAGCTCGGGACTAGCGGGGTGGGATGAGCAGTTCTTC.

The chain recombines TRBV9 with TRBJ1-1; 10 bases match TRBD1. CDR1 SGDLS and CDR2 YYNGEE come from the germline V gene. Unmatched junction bases numbered 5, after V lost 1 base and J lost 5 bases. The CDR3 contains 15 residues. The CDR3 protein is CASSVYGTGVTEAFF. CDR3 bases: TGTGCCAGCAGCGTATATGGGACAGGGGTAACTGAAGCTTTCTTT. Full variable domain (rest looked up from reference TRBV9 and TRBJ1-1): DSGVTQTPKHLITATGQRVTLRCSPRSGDLSVYWYQQSLDQGLQFLIQYYNGEERAKGNILERFSAQQFPDLHSELNLSSLELGDSALYFCASSVYGTGVTEAFFGQGTRLTVV.